This T cell receptor (beta chain) was obtained from a study of T cell changes during pregnancy in multiple sclerosis. CDR3 length: 15 amino acids. Germline V lookup: CDR1 KGHSH, CDR2 LQKENI. Trimming shortened V by 0 bases and J by 5 bases, and 12 bases separated the two germline ends. Profiled with immunoSEQ multiplex PCR; TCRdb holds only in-frame clones, not every one. The data show more than 85,000 clones, with roughly 93% seen just once and about 0.9% held by the top ten. Sample: peripheral blood, taken before pregnancy. This TCR came from a female donor with multiple sclerosis, enrolled in a pregnancy study. The V and J genes are TRBV18 and TRBJ2-3, with D possibly TRBD1 on 5 matching bases. CDR3 loop: CASSPPSRAEDTQYF. The CDR3 nucleotides read TGTGCCAGCTCACCACCGTCCAGGGCCGAAGATACGCAGTATTTT.